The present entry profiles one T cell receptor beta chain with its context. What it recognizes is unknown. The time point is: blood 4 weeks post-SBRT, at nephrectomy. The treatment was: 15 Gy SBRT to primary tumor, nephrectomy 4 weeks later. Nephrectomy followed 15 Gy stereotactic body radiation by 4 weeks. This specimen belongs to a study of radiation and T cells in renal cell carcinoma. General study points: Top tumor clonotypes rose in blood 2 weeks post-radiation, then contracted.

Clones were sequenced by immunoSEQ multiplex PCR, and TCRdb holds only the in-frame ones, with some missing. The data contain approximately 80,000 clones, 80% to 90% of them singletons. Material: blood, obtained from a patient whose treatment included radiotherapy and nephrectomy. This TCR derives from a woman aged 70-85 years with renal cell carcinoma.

The CDR3 protein is CASSFDRVQETQYF. CDR3 coding DNA: TGTGCCAGCAGCTTCGACAGGGTCCAAGAGACCCAGTACTTC. V usage is TRBV11-1 and J usage is TRBJ2-5; TRBD1 matches 7 bases. Germline CDR1 reads SGHAT; CDR2 reads FQDESV (reference sequence). The CDR3 covers 14 residues. The trim removed 3 bases at V and 1 base at J, leaving 2 bases unmatched.